This paragraph covers one T cell receptor beta chain sequence. In this sample, this clonotype turned up a few times. It lacks a known antigen. It has no much larger one-base neighbor in the sample; base qualities were not kept. This specimen comes from a study of T-cell memory formation after mild COVID-19 (TCRdb year 2021). Concerning the study at large: TCR sequence clusters from the two donors were found to be largely donor specific. Longitudinal TCRalpha and TCRbeta repertoire sequencing tracked T-cell clones expanding and contracting after mild COVID-19 in a couple of donors. Two young, previously healthy adult volunteers, one female and one male, were included in the cohort. Findings and caveats that apply to the study as a whole: Clones that contracted from day 15 to 85 showed balanced CD4/CD8 phenotypes, whereas a second wave of clones that expanded from day 15 to 37 leaned towards CD4+. The second-wave clones that peaked on day 37 were not confirmed to be SARS-CoV-2 specific. Some responding clones were detected in pre-infection memory, which suggested that pre-existing cross-reactive memory T cells had joined the SARS-CoV-2 response. The study included only a couple of mild cases, and larger cohorts that include severe cases with pre-infection samples were judged to be necessary. Contracting CD4+ clones were found mainly in CM and EM memory subsets, while CD8+ clones were enriched in EMRA.

PBMCs were isolated by Ficoll-Paque density gradient centrifugation. Reads for this sample came from an Illumina NovaSeq 6000. TCRalpha and TCRbeta cDNA libraries were built by 5'RACE with constant-segment primers, adding sample barcodes and unique molecular identifiers. Trizol reagent was used to extract RNA from every sample. Libraries were amplified in two PCR steps, with a second sample barcode and Illumina TruSeq adapters added in the second step. Sequencing of libraries was performed on an Illumina NovaSeq with 2 x 150 bp paired-end reads. The paper's processing steps were these. With migec v1.2.7, reads were demultiplexed and then collapsed into UMI-guided consensus sequences. With mixcr v2.1.11, UMI consensuses were aligned to TRA and TRB V and J templates and assembled into clonotypes. Expanded or contracted clonotypes were those called significant by both edgeR and NoisET, with noise models trained on biological replicates. For edgeR calls, the thresholds were a false discovery rate-adjusted p below 0.01 and a log2 fold-change of 1. As an exploratory analysis of dynamics, max-normalized trajectories of the 1000 most abundant clonotypes were examined by PCA with hierarchical clustering. Separately sequenced CD4+ and CD8+ repertoires were used to assign the CD4 or CD8 phenotype of responding clones. TCRdb reworked the public reads: Q25 trimming with fastp, MiXCR clone assembly, productive beta chains retained. Each CDR3 protein appears once, grouped with its most common genes and DNA. The V and J calls shown here were made by TCRdb, not taken from the authors' results. This sample holds about 400,000 distinct CDR3 sequences; roughly 17% were observed only once. Jointly, the top ten make up roughly 21% of the sample.

The CDR3 contains 14 residues, cysteine and phenylalanine counted. CDR3 DNA only is kept here, 42 bases in frame from base 1. The germline V gene (reference sequence) yields MNHEY for CDR1 and SMNVEV for CDR2. The junction carries 7 bases between V and J, which are trimmed by 1 base and 3 bases respectively. Material: PBMCs or a T cell subset sorted from them (not recorded which). The rearranged chain carries TRBV27 and TRBJ2-1; the D gene cannot be named for sure. The clonotype was recovered from a man between 18 and 35 years old who had mild COVID-19 (a few samples of this study predate the infection). The sample titles of this study are shuffled in the database, so cell type and time point are left out; the donor was told from shared clones. CDR3 protein: CASSLLGLYNEQFF. The nucleotide sequence reads TGTGCCAGCAGTTTATTAGGGCTCTACAATGAGCAGTTCTTC.